One T cell receptor beta chain is described in this entry. The target antigen is unknown. The data were obtained in a study of cytomegalovirus exposure and HLA in healthy donors. Study-level information: Researchers found that more than 70% of fewer than 450 genotyped donors fell within the Caucasian-associated ancestry cluster. Study results and limitations: In a later analysis, HLA-associated beta chains showed higher expansion and lower generation probabilities than comparable chains. In an earlier analysis, about 90% or about 30%: the productive usage of most TCR beta V segments. When a later analysis was performed, an Asian-associated ancestry cluster reportedly had fewer N-insertions than the roughly 730-donor mean.

The CDR3 extends over 21 amino acids. V shed 1 base and J 8 bases; nucleotides not matched to a gene: 23. Germline CDR1 LGHNA, CDR2 YNFKEQ. The PCR contained 60 Vbeta and 13 Jbeta primers. Only in-frame clones appear in the TCRdb table, and some are missing; sequencing was by immunoSEQ multiplex PCR. The repertoire holds about 220,000 clones, with 82% as singletons. Source material: PBMCs. This TCR derives from a middle-aged woman in good health and CMV-seropositive. This chain connects TRBV4-2 to TRBJ1-4; 9 bases match TRBD1. CDR3 in DNA: TGTGCCAGCAGCCAAGTCCAAGGGGAAGGACAGGGGACAGGGAGAAGGGAAAAACTGTTTTTT. This codes for CASSQVQGEGQGTGRREKLFF.